Listed here are 2 T cell receptor beta chains from one sample, sequenced in a study of T cell changes during pregnancy in multiple sclerosis. The protocol was immunoSEQ multiplex PCR, while the TCRdb copy is restricted to in-frame clones and leaves out a portion. The sample lists about 58,000 clones; about 90% were seen once. This specimen was CD4+ T cells from peripheral blood mononuclear cells, taken after pregnancy. The receptor source for this set is a female donor in good health, enrolled as a control in a pregnancy study.

V and J are TRBV15 and TRBJ2-5; TRBD1 aligns across 10 bases. The germline V gene encodes CDR1 LNHNV and CDR2 YYDKDF (reference sequence). V lost 5 bases to trimming and J lost 1 base; unmatched junction nucleotides: 10. The CDR3 totals 17 residues. The DNA for the CDR3 is TGTGCCACCAGCCCCCGAACGGGGACAGGGGTCCAAGAGACCCAGTACTTC. This sequence encodes CATSPRTGTGVQETQYF.

The chain uses TRBV11-2 and TRBJ2-3, with 7 nucleotides matching TRBD1. The ends lost 4 bases at V and 2 bases at J; junction bases unmatched: 9. There are 16 residues in the CDR3. Germline assignment: CDR1 SGHAT and CDR2 FQNNGV. DNA for the CDR3: TGTGCCAGCAGCTCGGACAGGCGACTTACCACAGATACGCAGTATTTT. This gives the protein CASSSDRRLTTDTQYF.